These 17 T cell receptor beta chains were sequenced from one sample in a study of identical twins. One entry per CDR3 protein results from TCRdb running MiXCR on the 5' RACE reads. The sample lists roughly 350,000 distinct CDR3 sequences, approximately 10% seen once, with around 8.6% in the top ten. Sample: naive T cells sorted from blood. Every receptor here comes from a woman in her forties or fifties in good health.

The chain links TRBV5-1 to TRBJ1-5; D perhaps matches TRBD1 (6 bases). The CDR3 runs to 14 residues. Germline CDR1 SGHRS, CDR2 YFSETQ. Between the trimmed V and J ends, which lost 0 bases and 7 bases, there was a span of 11 bases. Written as DNA, the CDR3 is TGCGCCAGCAGCTTGGGGGGGGCAAGGCAGCCCCAGCATTTT. Protein product: CASSLGGARQPQHF.

This clonotype was recorded many times. At one of its ends the junction is not consistent with the germline gene, which may arise from a read error. This chain joins TRBV27 and TRBJ2-1; no clear D gene. Germline CDR1 and CDR2: MNHEY and SMNVEV (reference sequence). The CDR3 is made up of 12 amino acids. The CDR3 DNA follows: TGTGCCAGCAGCTTATTGGGCAATGAGCAGTTCTTC. Its translation is CASSLLGNEQFF.

The DNA for the CDR3 is TGTGCCATCAGTGTCGGGACTATTTCAGATACGCAGTATTTT. Encoded protein: CAISVGTISDTQYF. V and J are TRBV10-3 and TRBJ2-3; 7 nucleotides match TRBD2. The V and J ends lost 4 bases and 4 bases, in that order; junction bases with no gene match: 5. The CDR3 is 14 amino acids. Germline loops: CDR1 ENHRY, CDR2 SYGVKD.

This sequence joins TRBV24-1 and TRBJ2-1, with 7 positions matching TRBD1. Looked up from germline, CDR1 is KGHDR and CDR2 is SFDVKD. V gave up 7 bases and J gave up 6 bases; unmatched junction bases: 11. The CDR3 extends over 15 amino acids. CDR3 in amino acids: CATRGERGRFNEQFF. CDR3 coding DNA: TGTGCCACCAGGGGGGAGAGGGGGCGCTTCAATGAGCAGTTCTTC.

The chain couples TRBV4-1 to TRBJ1-1; D not certain. Trimming took 2 bases from V and 1 from J, leaving 8 bases between them. CDR3 size: 14 residues. CDR1 and CDR2 (germline): MGHRA, YSYEKL. The CDR3 nucleotides read TGCGCCAGCAGCCAACTCGGGAGGAACACTGAAGCTTTCTTT. This translates into CASSQLGRNTEAFF.

V usage is TRBV24-1 and J usage is TRBJ2-5, with D perhaps being TRBD1 or TRBD2 (5 bases each). The V gene lost 4 bases and the J gene lost 3 bases, with 14 bases spanning the gap. CDR1 is KGHDR, CDR2 SFDVKD, per germline. The CDR3 consists of 15 residues. The CDR3 DNA follows: TGTGCCACCAGTGACCCCGGGACGGGCAAAGAGACCCAGTACTTC. Protein product: CATSDPGTGKETQYF.

The rearrangement links TRBV9 to TRBJ1-3; D is undetermined. V was shortened by 2 bases and J by 0 bases, with 12 bases between the two germline ends. The germline gives CDR1 SGDLS, CDR2 YYNGEE. This CDR3 is built from 16 residues. CDR3 in amino acids: CASSVKGSYSGNTIYF. Written as DNA, the CDR3 is TGTGCCAGCAGCGTTAAAGGATCCTACTCTGGAAACACCATATATTTT.

J is TRBJ2-1 and V is TRBV7-9, with 9 bases lining up with TRBD2. V dropped 3 bases and J dropped 7; count of bases not matched to a gene: 10. The CDR3 is 16 amino acids. CDR1 SEHNR and CDR2 FQNEAQ come from the germline V gene (reference sequence). The CDR3 DNA follows: TGTGCCAGCAGCTTGGGGACTAGCTTTTTGTGGAATGAGCAGTTCTTC. Translation gives CASSLGTSFLWNEQFF.

This clonotype was detected many times. The rearrangement uses TRBV20-1 and TRBJ2-4; 7 bases are a match to TRBD1. CDR1 DFQATT and CDR2 SNEGSKA come from the germline V gene (reference sequence). The CDR3 extends over 14 amino acids. With V trimmed by 5 bases and J by 7 bases, 11 bases remained unmatched. CDR3 in amino acids: CSAPDRAVGNIQYF. For the CDR3, the DNA is TGCAGTGCTCCCGACAGGGCGGTGGGGAACATTCAGTACTTC.

This clonotype was observed a few times. V gene TRBV28 combines with J gene TRBJ2-1; tentatively, D is TRBD2 (5 bases). The germline V gene encodes CDR1 MDHEN and CDR2 SYDVKM. The CDR3 sequence is 15 residues long. Trimming cost V 10 bases and J 7 bases, with 23 bases left between them. The CDR3 spells CAISPGSYGMNEQFF. The CDR3 coding sequence is TGTGCCATTTCGCCCGGGTCTTACGGGATGAATGAGCAGTTCTTC.

In this sample, this clonotype turned up a few times. The chain employs TRBV9 and TRBJ2-5, with D possibly being TRBD1 or TRBD2 (5 bases each). Germline V gene lookup returns CDR1 SGDLS and CDR2 YYNGEE. V dropped 0 bases and J dropped 2 bases, with 11 bases sitting between them. This CDR3 contains 15 residues. CDR3 nucleotides: TGTGCCAGCAGCGTAGGTGGGGGAGCTCAAGAGACCCAGTACTTC. Its translation is CASSVGGGAQETQYF. Together with reference TRBV9 and TRBJ2-5, the CDR3 gives the full variable domain: DSGVTQTPKHLITATGQRVTLRCSPRSGDLSVYWYQQSLDQGLQFLIQYYNGEERAKGNILERFSAQQFPDLHSELNLSSLELGDSALYFCASSVGGGAQETQYFGPGTRLLVL.

This clonotype was found a few times. The chain recombines TRBV10-2 with TRBJ2-3; D is unclear. The length of the CDR3 is 13 residues. The germline V gene has CDR1 WSHSY and CDR2 SAAADI. The V gene lost 2 bases and the J gene lost 4 bases, with 7 bases spanning the gap. The CDR3 DNA reads as TGCGCCAGCAGTGAGCAGGTCCCAGATACGCAGTATTTT. Amino acid sequence: CASSEQVPDTQYF.

This clonotype was seen many times. The chain links TRBV15 to TRBJ1-2; D is perhaps TRBD1 (6 bases). The V end lost 0 bases, the J end lost 6 bases, and 14 bases lay between the germline ends. This CDR3 spans 15 amino acids. The germline V gene has CDR1 LNHNV and CDR2 YYDKDF (reference sequence). The CDR3 nucleotides are TGTGCCACCAGCAGAGATGGCAGGGGAGCGCATGGCTACACCTTC. This encodes CATSRDGRGAHGYTF.

In this sample, this clonotype turned up many times. V is TRBV12-3 or TRBV12-4 and J is TRBJ1-2; D is possibly TRBD1 (6 bases). Between the trimmed V and J ends, which lost 5 bases and 0 bases, there was a span of 13 bases. This CDR3 has 15 residues. The DNA of the CDR3 is TGTGCCAGCAGTGGGACACCCGATACTAACTATGGCTACACCTTC. Its translation: CASSGTPDTNYGYTF.

This clonotype appeared many times. This rearrangement joins TRBV29-1 to TRBJ2-7; TRBD2 might be the D (5 bases). There are 12 residues in the CDR3. With 7 bases removed from V and 3 bases from J, the gap between germline ends came to 13 bases. Germline V gives CDR1 SQVTM, CDR2 ANQGSEA. The CDR3 DNA reads TGCAGCGCGCACAGCGGAAACTACGAGCAGTACTTC. Translating gives CSAHSGNYEQYF.

V and J are TRBV12-3 or TRBV12-4 and TRBJ2-5; D might be TRBD1 (6 bases). Trimming removed 5 bases from V and 0 bases from J, with 10 bases in between. This CDR3 contains 14 residues. The chain's CDR3 is CASSLQGHQETQYF. In DNA form, the CDR3 reads TGTGCCAGCAGTCTACAGGGACACCAAGAGACCCAGTACTTC.

This clonotype was observed a few times. The chain has TRBV5-1 and TRBJ2-7, with 8 bases matching TRBD1. The CDR3 extends over 15 amino acids. CDR1 and CDR2 from the germline V gene are SGHRS and YFSETQ. V lost 0 bases to trimming and J lost 5 bases; unmatched junction nucleotides: 7. The CDR3 DNA is TGCGCCAGCAGCTTGGCTCAGGGGGCGAAAAACGAGCAGTACTTC. Its translation: CASSLAQGAKNEQYF.